The 32 T cell receptor beta chains presented below share a single source sample, sequenced in a study of blood T cell dynamics during melanoma immunotherapy. Clones were read by immunoSEQ multiplex PCR, and TCRdb kept only the in-frame ones, dropping some. The sample shows fewer than 13,000 clones, about 87% of them seen only once. The time point is: week 3, after first cycle of checkpoint inhibitor. The specimen comprised blood, sampled from a patient treated with checkpoint blockade. The receptors derive from a human donor with melanoma.

The chain joins TRBV10-3 to TRBJ1-2, with 8 bases aligning to TRBD1. Germline lookup yields CDR1 ENHRY and CDR2 SYGVKD. With 3 bases clipped from V and 0 bases from J, the junction kept 6 bases outside the gene matches. The CDR3 totals 16 residues. The CDR3 region is CAISDWDRSTNYGYTF. For the CDR3, the DNA is TGTGCCATCAGTGATTGGGACAGGTCTACTAACTATGGCTACACCTTC.

The chain recombines TRBV11-2 with TRBJ1-1; D not certain. Germline CDR1 and CDR2: SGHAT and FQNNGV. V was shortened by 0 bases and J by 1 base, with 3 bases between the two germline ends. This CDR3 has 13 residues. The chain's CDR3 is CASSLDWNTEAFF. In DNA form, the CDR3 reads TGTGCCAGCAGCTTAGATTGGAACACTGAAGCTTTCTTT.

The sample holds a few counts of this clone. The chain combines TRBV7-2 with TRBJ2-2; 15 nucleotides align to TRBD2. The CDR3 contains 18 residues. Unmatched junction bases numbered 4, after V lost 5 bases and J lost 0 bases. Germline V gene data show CDR1 as SGHTA and CDR2 as FQGNSA. The CDR3 DNA is TGTGCCAGCAGCCGGACTAGCGGGGGGGTGTCGAACACCGGGGAGCTGTTTTTT. Its protein product is CASSRTSGGVSNTGELFF.

This clone was detected only once. Here the CDR3 reads CASSLVPFTDQPQHF. For the CDR3, the DNA is TGTGCCAGCAGCTTAGTCCCCTTCACGGATCAGCCCCAGCATTTT. The chain uses TRBV7-8 and TRBJ1-5; no reliable D call. V was clipped by 1 base and J by 5 bases, with 12 bases between them. The CDR3 runs to 15 residues. Germline values: CDR1 SGHVS, CDR2 FQNEAQ.

V gene TRBV19 combines with J gene TRBJ1-1, with a tentative D call TRBD1 (5 bases). CDR3 size: 15 residues. From germline, CDR1 is LNHDA and CDR2 SQIVND (reference sequence). Between the trimmed V and J ends, which lost 5 bases and 5 bases, there was a span of 18 bases. For the CDR3, the DNA is TGTGCCAGTAGTTCGGTCGCGGGCCAGGGAACTGAAGCTTTCTTT. Translated, it gives CASSSVAGQGTEAFF.

This chain uses TRBV19 with TRBJ2-2; D is unresolved. The CDR3 loop spans 14 amino acids. The V gene lost 0 bases and the J gene lost 6 bases, with 8 bases spanning the gap. CDR1 is LNHDA and CDR2 is SQIVND in the germline V gene (reference sequence). The CDR3 protein is CASSIDKAAGELFF. Here the CDR3 DNA reads TGTGCCAGTAGTATAGATAAGGCGGCCGGGGAGCTGTTTTTT.

The rearrangement links TRBV5-1 to TRBJ1-2, with D possibly matching TRBD1 (6 bases). This CDR3 region has 13 residues. Trimming took off 0 bases at V and 5 bases at J, with 8 bases between the two ends. CDR1 and CDR2 (germline): SGHRS, YFSETQ. This CDR3 is CASSLDREYGYTF. CDR3 in DNA: TGCGCCAGCAGCTTGGACAGGGAATATGGCTACACCTTC.

The chain couples TRBV6-1 to TRBJ1-1, with D unclear. Germline CDR1 reads MNHNS; CDR2 reads SASEGT. The V and J ends lost 8 bases and 0 bases respectively, with 10 bases between them. This CDR3 comprises 13 residues. CDR3 sequence: CASFWQMNTEAFF. The CDR3 coding sequence is TGTGCCAGCTTCTGGCAAATGAACACTGAAGCTTTCTTT.

The chain recombines TRBV11-3 with TRBJ2-1, with 8 nucleotides matching TRBD1. The CDR3 is 16 amino acids. The V gene end was trimmed by 2 bases and the J gene end by 2 bases; junction bases not matched to a gene: 5. Germline CDR1 reads SGHNT; CDR2 reads YENEEA. CDR3 in amino acids: CASSLSGTGAYNEQFF. The CDR3, as DNA: TGTGCCAGCAGCTTATCCGGGACAGGTGCCTACAATGAGCAGTTCTTC.

This clone was detected a few times. The chain uses TRBV4-3 and TRBJ2-3, with 7 bases lining up with TRBD2. The CDR3 has 15 amino acids. Germline trimming cut 1 base from V and 4 bases from J; bases unmatched to any gene: 5. CDR1 and CDR2 (germline): LGHNA, YSLEER. The CDR3 is CASSQGSLAADTQYF. As DNA, the CDR3 is TGCGCCAGCAGCCAAGGGTCGCTAGCGGCAGATACGCAGTATTTT.

This chain uses TRBV18 with TRBJ2-1; D remains ambiguous. CDR3 size: 11 residues. Trimming shortened V by 2 bases and J by 11 bases, and 7 bases separated the two germline ends. CDR1 KGHSH and CDR2 LQKENI come from the germline V gene. As DNA, the CDR3 is TGTGCCAGCTCACCAGACAAAAAGCAGTTCTTC. Protein product: CASSPDKKQFF.

The rearrangement joins TRBV12-5 to TRBJ2-2; D is unresolved. The CDR3 consists of 15 residues. Between the trimmed V and J ends, which lost 6 bases and 7 bases, there was a span of 18 bases. The V gene's germline CDR1 is LGHNT and CDR2 FRNRAP. CDR3 in DNA: TGTGCTAGTGGGCCCGAGGTTGGAACGAGCGGGGAGCTGTTTTTT. Protein: CASGPEVGTSGELFF.

The chain combines TRBV6-5 with TRBJ2-3; D ambiguous. This CDR3 contains 13 residues. The germline V gene has CDR1 MNHEY and CDR2 SVGAGI. Between the trimmed V and J ends, which lost 0 bases and 2 bases, there was a span of 3 bases. CDR3: CASSYSFTDTQYF. CDR3 nucleotides: TGTGCCAGCAGTTACTCGTTCACAGATACGCAGTATTTT.

J is TRBJ2-7 and V is TRBV12-5, with D possibly being TRBD2 (5 bases). Deletions cut 1 base from V and 6 bases from J, with 13 bases between. Looked up from germline, CDR1 is LGHNT and CDR2 is FRNRAP. The CDR3 contains 14 residues. For the CDR3, the DNA is TGTGCTAGTGGTTTGGGAGGGCAGGCAGGCGAGCAGTACTTC. Translation gives CASGLGGQAGEQYF.

In DNA form, the CDR3 reads TGTGCCAGCAGCGAGGTGGGGGACACCGGGGAGCTGTTTTTT. Protein product: CASSEVGDTGELFF. The chain combines TRBV7-2 with TRBJ2-2; either TRBD1 or TRBD2 may fit D (5 bases each). V was cut by 5 bases and J by 3 bases, with 10 bases left in between. CDR1 and CDR2 from the germline V gene are SGHTA and FQGNSA. The CDR3 covers 14 residues. Filled out from reference TRBV7-2 and TRBJ2-2, the complete variable domain reads GAGVSQSPSNKVTEKGKDVELRCDPISGHTALYWYRQSLGQGLEFLIYFQGNSAPDKSGLPSDRFSAERTGGSVSTLTIQRTQQEDSAVYLCASSEVGDTGELFFGEGSRLTVL.

The chain recombines TRBV9 with TRBJ1-3; D is possibly TRBD1 (5 bases). CDR1 and CDR2 from the germline V gene are SGDLS and YYNGEE. The CDR3 consists of 16 residues. V was shortened by 0 bases and J by 3 bases, with 13 bases between the two germline ends. CDR3 residues: CASSVGLGTDGNTIYF. The CDR3 nucleotides are TGTGCCAGCAGCGTAGGCCTCGGGACGGATGGAAACACCATATATTTT.

This sequence joins TRBV5-4 and TRBJ1-1; 9 bases line up with TRBD1. CDR1 and CDR2 from the germline V gene are SGHNT and YYREEE (reference sequence). This CDR3 has 17 amino acids. The V segment lost 4 bases and the J segment 3 bases; nucleotides outside the gene matches: 13. CDR3 amino acids: CASSLTTGGYGDTEAFF. CDR3 nucleotide sequence: TGTGCCAGCAGCCTTACAACAGGGGGCTACGGGGACACTGAAGCTTTCTTT.

This clone was seen a single time. CDR3 sequence (DNA): TGTGCCAGCAGCCCCCCGGGTAGCACAGATACGCAGTATTTT. This translates into CASSPPGSTDTQYF. The gene calls are TRBV14 and TRBJ2-3; D gene unclear. V lost 4 bases, J lost 0 bases, and 8 bases lay in between. The CDR3 is 14 residues long. CDR1 and CDR2 (germline): SGHDN, FVKESK.

This clone has a single count. This chain uses TRBV4-1 with TRBJ1-6, with 8 bases aligning to TRBD1. The CDR3 spans 15 residues. CDR1 is MGHRA, CDR2 YSYEKL, per germline. J lost 8 bases, V lost 4 bases, and 7 bases had no gene match. CDR3 protein: CASSRADREDSPLHF. The CDR3 region has the DNA TGCGCCAGCAGCCGGGCGGACAGGGAGGATTCACCCCTCCACTTT.

V and J are TRBV6-5 and TRBJ2-3; 7 bases are shared with TRBD1. V lost 6 bases and J lost 5; bases outside the gene matches: 8. CDR3 length: 14 residues. Germline CDR1 is MNHEY and CDR2 is SVGAGI. CDR3 DNA: TGTGCCAGCAGATCGACAGGGCAGGAAGATACGCAGTATTTT. This gives the protein CASRSTGQEDTQYF.

The V call is TRBV5-6, the J call TRBJ1-4; 7 bases line up with TRBD1. With V trimmed by 5 bases and J by 5 bases, 3 bases remained unmatched. The CDR3 is made up of 13 amino acids. Per the germline V gene, CDR1 is SGHDT and CDR2 is YYEEEE. The CDR3 loop reads CASRGQLNEKLFF. The CDR3 region has the DNA TGTGCCAGCAGGGGACAGTTAAATGAAAAACTGTTTTTT. The variable domain in full, completed from reference TRBV5-6 and TRBJ1-4, reads DAGVTQSPTHLIKTRGQQVTLRCSPKSGHDTVSWYQQALGQGPQFIFQYYEEEERQRGNFPDRFSGHQFPNYSSELNVNALLLGDSALYLCASRGQLNEKLFFGSGTQLSVL.

CDR3 DNA sequence: TGTGCCAGCAGCTTAGCTGGAGGGCCCTACGAGCAGTACTTC. Its protein product is CASSLAGGPYEQYF. The chain joins TRBV7-2 to TRBJ2-7, with D possibly matching TRBD2 (6 bases). This CDR3 has 14 amino acids. Germline CDR1 is SGHTA and CDR2 is FQGNSA. The germline V and J ends were trimmed by 0 bases and 2 bases, with 8 bases remaining between them.

The CDR3 spells CASSPSGGPTDTQYF. The CDR3 DNA follows: TGTGCCAGCAGCCCCAGCGGGGGCCCCACAGATACGCAGTATTTT. The chain is built from TRBV7-2 and TRBJ2-3, with 8 positions matching TRBD2. Germline trimming cut 5 bases from V and 2 bases from J; bases unmatched to any gene: 6. Germline V CDR1 and CDR2: SGHTA, FQGNSA. This CDR3 is built from 15 residues.

V and J are TRBV30 and TRBJ1-5, with D unresolved. The length of the CDR3 is 12 residues. Germline V gene lookup returns CDR1 GTSNPN and CDR2 SVGIG (reference sequence). The ends were cut back, 2 bases at V and 2 bases at J, with 4 bases in the middle. Written as DNA, the CDR3 is TGTGCCTGGAGTCTGGGCAATCAGCCCCAGCATTTT. Translation gives CAWSLGNQPQHF.

The chain combines TRBV2 with TRBJ1-3, with 8 bases identical to TRBD1. With V trimmed by 5 bases and J by 3 bases, 3 bases remained unmatched. Germline V gene lookup returns CDR1 SNHLY and CDR2 FYNNEI. This CDR3 has 14 amino acids. The CDR3 region is CASSTGTGGNTIYF. The CDR3 DNA is TGTGCCAGCAGTACCGGGACAGGTGGAAACACCATATATTTT.

The chain is built from TRBV4-1 and TRBJ2-1, with TRBD1 matching over 7 bases. J was trimmed by 4 bases and V by 2 bases; bases with no gene match: 5. Germline CDR1 and CDR2: MGHRA and YSYEKL. The CDR3 consists of 15 residues. As DNA, the CDR3 is TGCGCCAGCAGCCAACCCGGGACAGCTTACAATGAGCAGTTCTTC. Translating it yields CASSQPGTAYNEQFF.

The genes are TRBV5-6 and TRBJ2-7, with D perhaps matching TRBD1 (6 bases). Germline V gene sequence: CDR1 SGHDT, CDR2 YYEEEE. The CDR3 is made up of 16 amino acids. V shed 4 bases and J shed 2 bases, with 19 bases lying between them. The CDR3 bases are TGTGCCAGCAGCCCGGGACAACCTTCCTCCCCCTACGAGCAGTACTTC. Translated: CASSPGQPSSPYEQYF.

The V and J genes are TRBV7-2 and TRBJ1-1; the D is unclear. V was shortened by 1 base and J by 2 bases, with 5 bases between the two germline ends. Per germline, CDR1 SGHTA and CDR2 FQGNSA. The CDR3 consists of 13 residues. The DNA for the CDR3 is TGTGCCAGCAGCTTAGGACAAAACACTGAAGCTTTCTTT. Residues: CASSLGQNTEAFF.

This CDR3 is CASSLTPAGQTNYGYTF. In DNA, the CDR3 is TGCGCCAGCAGCTTGACCCCGGCAGGGCAAACTAACTATGGCTACACCTTC. The gene calls are TRBV5-1 and TRBJ1-2, with a weak D call TRBD1 (5 bases). Per germline, CDR1 SGHRS and CDR2 YFSETQ. Trimming took off 1 base at V and 0 bases at J, with 16 bases between the two ends. The CDR3 covers 17 residues.

This clone has only one observation. This chain connects TRBV11-2 to TRBJ1-1; no firm D call. Trimming left V 1 base short and J 7 bases short, with 10 bases between. The CDR3 totals 13 residues. Germline V gene sequence: CDR1 SGHAT, CDR2 FQNNGV. This CDR3 is CASSLGKGDEAFF. The CDR3 region has the DNA TGTGCCAGCAGCTTAGGGAAGGGTGATGAAGCTTTCTTT.

The chain carries TRBV27 and TRBJ1-2; D ambiguous. The CDR3 sequence is 14 residues long. The V gene's germline CDR1 is MNHEY and CDR2 SMNVEV (reference sequence). V was trimmed by 10 bases and J by 0 bases, leaving 15 bases between them. Written as DNA, the CDR3 is TGTGCCACCAGAGACCTAAAGACTAACTATGGCTACACCTTC. Translating gives CATRDLKTNYGYTF.

V and J are TRBV5-5 and TRBJ2-4, with D maybe TRBD2 (6 bases). The CDR3 consists of 14 residues. Trimming pared 4 bases from V and 0 bases from J, leaving 8 bases between. CDR1 is SGHKS and CDR2 is YYEKEE in the germline V gene (reference sequence). The CDR3 sequence is CASSLGLAKNIQYF. CDR3 nucleotides: TGTGCCAGCAGCCTGGGACTAGCCAAAAACATTCAGTACTTC.